The 5 T cell receptor beta chains below were found in one sample sequenced in a study of blood T cell repertoires in COVID-19. Using immunoSEQ multiplex PCR, the repertoire was profiled, and TCRdb retains in-frame clones only, with some absent. The sample shows 90,000 to 110,000 clones, roughly 85% of them seen only once. Sequenced material: peripheral blood. The receptors were gathered from a woman of 80 years or more with acute or convalescent COVID-19.

This rearrangement joins TRBV5-1 to TRBJ2-3; no firm D call. This CDR3 contains 13 residues. The ends were cut back, 2 bases at V and 0 bases at J, with 4 bases in the middle. Germline V gives CDR1 SGHRS, CDR2 YFSETQ. The CDR3 coding sequence is TGCGCCAGCAGCTTCGAGAGCACAGATACGCAGTATTTT. It codes for CASSFESTDTQYF. The full variable domain, with the rest looked up from reference TRBV5-1 and TRBJ2-3, is KAGVTQTPRYLIKTRGQQVTLSCSPISGHRSVSWYQQTPGQGLQFLFEYFSETQRNKGNFPGRFSGRQFSNSRSEMNVSTLELGDSALYLCASSFESTDTQYFGPGTRLTVL.

This clone was detected once. The rearrangement joins TRBV6-1 to TRBJ1-1; D may be TRBD1 (5 bases). The CDR3 is 15 residues long. Germline loops: CDR1 MNHNS, CDR2 SASEGT. Trimming shortened V by 0 bases and J by 5 bases, and 13 bases separated the two germline ends. The CDR3 DNA is TGTGCCAGCAGTGAAGCGCCCGGGGGAGGGACTGAAGCTTTCTTT. Its protein product is CASSEAPGGGTEAFF.

The chain is built from TRBV7-9 and TRBJ2-1; tentative D call: TRBD2 (6 bases). CDR1 is SEHNR, CDR2 FQNEAQ, per germline (reference sequence). The V end was cut by 4 bases, the J end by 3 bases, with 13 bases between. The CDR3 has 15 residues. In DNA form, the CDR3 reads TGTGCCAGCAGCTCAAGGGACTGGGACTACAATGAGCAGTTCTTC. It is translated as CASSSRDWDYNEQFF.

This chain links TRBV12-3 or TRBV12-4 with TRBJ1-5; D is unresolved. The CDR3 is 13 amino acids. V was cut by 3 bases and J by 1 base, with 4 bases left in between. CDR3 sequence (DNA): TGTGCCAGCAGTTTCCAGAGCAATCAGCCCCAGCATTTT. This codes for CASSFQSNQPQHF.

This chain connects TRBV19 to TRBJ1-6; no reliable D call. The CDR3 contains 14 residues. Germline values: CDR1 LNHDA, CDR2 SQIVND (reference sequence). Trimming removed 5 bases at V and 6 bases at J, with 11 bases between. CDR3 sequence: CASSWGGFNSPLHF. CDR3 nucleotide sequence: TGTGCCAGTAGTTGGGGAGGATTTAATTCACCCCTCCACTTT.